The entry below gives a single TCR beta chain sequence along with its context. The junction differs from germline at one of its ends, possibly a read error. This sample is drawn from a study of blood T cells in healthy people across ages. Study background: Every two T cells gave about one barcoded beta molecule via template switching.

With each sample, at least 5.5 micrograms of total RNA were extracted. A second PCR of about 7 to 12 cycles used a sample-barcoded 5' primer and a J-beta primer mix. TCRdb re-called the 5' RACE reads with MiXCR, one entry per CDR3 protein. The repertoire includes around 710,000 distinct CDR3 sequences, roughly 47% of them detected once, and more than 20% sits in the top ten. The TCR was taken from a woman aged 55-69 years in good health. The sample comprised blood.

CDR3 nucleotide sequence: TGTGCTAGCAAAAGGGACAGCCCCCAGCCCCTCCACTTT. Protein product: CASKRDSPQPLHF. This sequence joins TRBV12-3 or TRBV12-4 and TRBJ1-6, with TRBD1 matching over 7 bases. The CDR3 has 13 residues.